This T cell receptor beta chain was documented in a study of blood T cell repertoires in COVID-19. Turning to the study itself: PBMCs, B-cell-depleted T cells, or T cells provided the cDNA or gDNA that made up the material.

Trimming took off 7 bases at V and 1 base at J, with 14 bases between the two ends. The germline V gene has CDR1 LNHDA and CDR2 SQIVND (reference sequence). The length of the CDR3 is 15 residues. Per the authors' pipeline: How many nucleated cells were present was estimated from reference gene primer amplification. Generated by immunoSEQ multiplex PCR, the TCRdb table keeps only in-frame clones and is missing some. V, J and clone size were drawn from that table, and D and trimming were deduced from the DNA. Of 250,000 to 300,000 clones listed, roughly nine tenths are singletons. Material for sequencing was peripheral blood. This sequence originates from a woman in her thirties with COVID-19, enrolled during active disease. This chain uses TRBV19 with TRBJ1-5; D not certain. The CDR3 is CASITRSGSNQPQHF. The CDR3 DNA reads as TGTGCCAGTATTACCCGATCAGGAAGCAATCAGCCCCAGCATTTT.